Listed here are 17 T cell receptor beta chains from one sample, sequenced in a study of immune heterogeneity within non-small cell lung tumors. A multiplex PCR containing 32 V primers and 13 J primers was used to amplify TCR beta CDR3. TCRdb re-called the multiplex PCR reads through MiXCR, storing one row per CDR3 protein. The repertoire holds tens of thousands of distinct CDR3 sequences, around 28% seen once, with approximately 4% in the top ten. TCRs were amplified from 600 to 700 ng gDNA of bulk tumor per sample. Doctors removed several biopsies from each primary tumor during surgery, keeping them far apart. Before undergoing curative surgery, patients had newly diagnosed non-small cell lung cancer that was untreated. Material for sequencing was lung tumor tissue. The source of these receptors is a man in his forties with non-small cell lung cancer.

The gene calls are TRBV5-4 and TRBJ2-1, with 8 bases lining up with TRBD2. Germline CDR1 is SGHNT and CDR2 is YYREEE (reference sequence). Trimming removed 7 bases from V and 0 bases from J; junction bases left unmatched: 6. This CDR3 is 15 amino acids long. The CDR3 bases are TGTGCCAGCTCACGCGGGGGGTTCTCCTACAATGAGCAGTTCTTC. Amino acid sequence: CASSRGGFSYNEQFF.

The V call is TRBV13, the J call TRBJ2-4; possibly TRBD1 or TRBD2 for D (6 bases each). This CDR3 has 17 residues. V lost 4 bases, J lost 0 bases, and 16 bases lay in between. Germline loops: CDR1 PRHDT, CDR2 FYEKMQ (reference sequence). The CDR3 DNA is TGTGCCAGCAGCTCCTTCGGGGGCTACTTAGCCAAAAACATTCAGTACTTC. It yields the protein CASSSFGGYLAKNIQYF.

The table lists this clonotype with a few counts. The chain joins TRBV28 to TRBJ2-3; D may be TRBD2 (6 bases). This CDR3 region has 15 residues. Trimming shortened V by 2 bases and J by 8 bases, and 17 bases separated the two germline ends. Germline V lookup: CDR1 MDHEN, CDR2 SYDVKM. The CDR3 region is CASSLGGRGTSTQYF. In DNA form, the CDR3 reads TGTGCCAGCAGTTTAGGTGGGCGGGGAACCTCTACGCAGTATTTT.

This sequence joins TRBV4-1 and TRBJ1-1; D remains unclear. The germline V and J ends were trimmed by 4 bases and 1 base, with 13 bases remaining between them. Per the germline V gene, CDR1 is MGHRA and CDR2 is YSYEKL. The CDR3 is made up of 15 amino acids. The CDR3 region is CASSPPGAANTEAFF. CDR3 nucleotides: TGCGCCAGCAGCCCCCCCGGCGCGGCGAACACTGAAGCTTTCTTT.

The rearrangement uses TRBV15 and TRBJ1-5; D unclear. This CDR3 spans 15 amino acids. V was shortened by 0 bases and J by 6 bases, with 12 bases between the two germline ends. Germline values: CDR1 LNHNV, CDR2 YYDKDF (reference sequence). The CDR3 nucleotides read TGTGCCACCAGCAGAGATCGAGGGAAGGGTCAGCCCCAGCATTTT. Translation: CATSRDRGKGQPQHF.

This clonotype was recorded many times. The chain has TRBV19 and TRBJ2-6; 10 bases match TRBD2. The CDR3 consists of 18 residues. Germline lookup yields CDR1 LNHDA and CDR2 SQIVND (reference sequence). V was pared by 6 bases and J by 0 bases, with 8 bases of the junction left unmatched. CDR3 amino acids: CASRGSGRPSSGANVLTF. The CDR3 DNA reads TGTGCCAGTAGAGGTAGCGGGAGGCCCAGCTCTGGGGCCAACGTCCTGACTTTC.

This clonotype was recorded many times. This rearrangement joins TRBV14 to TRBJ2-7; 14 bases fit TRBD2. The length of the CDR3 is 17 residues. The germline gives CDR1 SGHDN, CDR2 FVKESK. The V and J ends lost 4 bases and 4 bases, in that order; junction bases with no gene match: 9. CDR3 region: CASSPNWTSGRWYEQYF. The CDR3 DNA reads TGTGCCAGCAGCCCGAACTGGACTAGCGGGAGGTGGTACGAGCAGTACTTC.

The gene calls are TRBV4-1 and TRBJ2-3; 8 bases match TRBD2. The germline V gene has CDR1 MGHRA and CDR2 YSYEKL. CDR3 length: 16 residues. V gave up 1 base and J gave up 8 bases; unmatched junction bases: 11. CDR3 in amino acids: CASSQAPGTSLITQYF. CDR3 bases: TGCGCCAGCAGCCAAGCGCCAGGGACTAGTCTCATTACGCAGTATTTT.

At least ten counts were recorded for this clonotype. The V call is TRBV7-2, the J call TRBJ2-7, with TRBD2 as a possible D gene (6 bases). This CDR3 spans 15 amino acids. The V gene lost 1 base and the J gene lost 3 bases, with 13 bases spanning the gap. Per germline, CDR1 SGHTA and CDR2 FQGNSA. CDR3 sequence reads: CASSLGEGLFYEQYF. In DNA, the CDR3 is TGTGCCAGCAGCTTAGGAGAGGGACTGTTCTACGAGCAGTACTTC.

The chain uses TRBV19 and TRBJ2-3; no reliable D call. Germline CDR1 reads LNHDA; CDR2 reads SQIVND (reference sequence). The ends were cut back, 2 bases at V and 0 bases at J, with 9 bases in the middle. The CDR3 sequence is 15 residues long. This CDR3 reads CASSINGLSTDTQYF. For the CDR3, the DNA is TGTGCCAGTAGTATAAATGGGCTTAGCACAGATACGCAGTATTTT.

This clonotype was detected many times. At one end the junction does not follow the germline gene, possibly because of a read error. The V call is TRBV4-1, the J call TRBJ2-3; TRBD1 or TRBD2 may be the D gene (5 bases each). The length of the CDR3 is 14 residues. Germline V gene sequence: CDR1 MGHRA, CDR2 YSYEKL. The CDR3 loop is CASSQGGITGTQYF. The CDR3 DNA reads TGCGCCAGCAGCCAAGGGGGGATTACAGGTACGCAGTATTTT.

This chain uses TRBV27 with TRBJ2-7; 7 nucleotides match TRBD2. This CDR3 comprises 13 residues. Germline V gives CDR1 MNHEY, CDR2 SMNVEV (reference sequence). The J segment lost 6 bases and the V segment lost 3 bases, leaving 5 bases of the junction unmatched. CDR3 protein: CASSLMWGGEQYF. In DNA form, the CDR3 reads TGTGCCAGCAGTTTGATGTGGGGGGGCGAGCAGTACTTC.

Turning to this clonotype: A much larger clone is a single base away; this may be a read error. The chain links TRBV5-5 to TRBJ2-2; unclear D gene. Germline-derived CDR1 and CDR2 are SGHKS and YYEKEE (reference sequence). This CDR3 has 15 amino acids. CDR3 residues: CAISLRTASTGELFF. The CDR3 bases are TGTGCCATCAGCTTGAGAACAGCGAGCACCGGGGAGCTGTTTTTT.

Judged by abundance, this clonotype is medium-sized. The chain links TRBV15 to TRBJ1-1, with D uncertain. V gave up 5 bases and J gave up 4 bases, with 11 bases separating them. CDR1 and CDR2 (germline): LNHNV, YYDKDF (reference sequence). There are 13 residues in the CDR3. CDR3 in amino acids: CATSGRRGTEAFF. For the CDR3, the DNA is TGTGCCACCAGCGGACGCCGCGGCACTGAAGCTTTCTTT.

This clonotype was detected many times. The chain is built from TRBV25-1 and TRBJ1-2; no reliable D call. Looked up from germline, CDR1 is MGHDK and CDR2 is SYGVNS. This CDR3 has 16 amino acids. The V end lost 0 bases, the J end lost 0 bases, and 11 bases lay between the germline ends. This CDR3 is CASSEYGAAPNYGYTF. The CDR3 nucleotides are TGTGCCAGCAGTGAATATGGTGCAGCACCTAACTATGGCTACACCTTC.

The chain joins TRBV24-1 to TRBJ2-1; D tentatively fits TRBD1 or TRBD2 (7 bases each). V was trimmed by 4 bases and J by 4 bases, leaving 16 bases between them. Germline CDR1 is KGHDR and CDR2 is SFDVKD. This CDR3 is built from 16 residues. The chain's CDR3 is CATSDLRGGGYNEQFF. The CDR3, as DNA: TGTGCCACCAGTGACCTCAGGGGGGGGGGATACAATGAGCAGTTCTTC.

At least ten counts were recorded for this clonotype. The chain links TRBV12-3 or TRBV12-4 to TRBJ2-1; tentatively, D is TRBD1 (5 bases). The germline V and J ends were trimmed by 6 bases and 8 bases, with 14 bases remaining between them. There are 13 residues in the CDR3. CDR3 protein: CASRTTVGHEQFF. The CDR3 DNA sequence: TGTGCCAGCAGGACGACAGTTGGACATGAGCAGTTCTTC.